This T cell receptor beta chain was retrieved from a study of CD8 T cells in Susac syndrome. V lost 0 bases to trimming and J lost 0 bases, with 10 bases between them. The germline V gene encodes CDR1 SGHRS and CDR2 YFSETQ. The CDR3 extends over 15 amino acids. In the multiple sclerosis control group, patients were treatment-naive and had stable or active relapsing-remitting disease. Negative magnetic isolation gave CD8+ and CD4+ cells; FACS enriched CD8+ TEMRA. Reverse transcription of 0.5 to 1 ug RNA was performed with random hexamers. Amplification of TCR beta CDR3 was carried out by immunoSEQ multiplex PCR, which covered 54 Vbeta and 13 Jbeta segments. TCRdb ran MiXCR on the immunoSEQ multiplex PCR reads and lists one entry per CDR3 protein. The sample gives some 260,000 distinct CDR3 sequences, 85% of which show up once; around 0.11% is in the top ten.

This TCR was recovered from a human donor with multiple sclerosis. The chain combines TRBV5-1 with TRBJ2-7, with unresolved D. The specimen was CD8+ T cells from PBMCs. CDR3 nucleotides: TGCGCCAGCAGCTTGGAGTCGAGCCTCTCCTACGAGCAGTACTTC. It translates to CASSLESSLSYEQYF.